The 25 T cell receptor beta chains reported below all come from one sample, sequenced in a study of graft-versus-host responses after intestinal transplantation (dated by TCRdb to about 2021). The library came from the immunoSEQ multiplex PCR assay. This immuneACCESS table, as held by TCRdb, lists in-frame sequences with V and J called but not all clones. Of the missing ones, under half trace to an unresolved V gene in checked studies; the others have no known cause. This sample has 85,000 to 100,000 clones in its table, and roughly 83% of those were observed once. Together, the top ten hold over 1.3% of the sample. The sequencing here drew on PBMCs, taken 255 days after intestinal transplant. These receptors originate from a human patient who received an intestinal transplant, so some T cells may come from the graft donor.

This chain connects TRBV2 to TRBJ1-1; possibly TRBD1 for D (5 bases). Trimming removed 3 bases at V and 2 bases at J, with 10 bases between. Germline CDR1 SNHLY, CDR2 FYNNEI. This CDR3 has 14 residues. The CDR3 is CASSEPGVNTEAFF. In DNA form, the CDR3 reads TGTGCCAGCAGTGAGCCGGGGGTTAACACTGAAGCTTTCTTT.

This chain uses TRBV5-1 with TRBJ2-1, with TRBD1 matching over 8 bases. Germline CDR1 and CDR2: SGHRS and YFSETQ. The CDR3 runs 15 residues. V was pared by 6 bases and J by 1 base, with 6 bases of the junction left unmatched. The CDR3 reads CASTMRTGSYNEQFF. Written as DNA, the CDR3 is TGCGCCAGCACTATGAGGACAGGGTCCTACAATGAGCAGTTCTTC.

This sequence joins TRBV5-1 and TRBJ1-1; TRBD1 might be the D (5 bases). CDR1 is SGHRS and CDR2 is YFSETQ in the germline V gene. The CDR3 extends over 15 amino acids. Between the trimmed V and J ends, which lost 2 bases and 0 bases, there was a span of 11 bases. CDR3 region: CASSFDSSVNTEAFF. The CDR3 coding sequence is TGCGCCAGCAGCTTCGACAGCAGCGTGAACACTGAAGCTTTCTTT.

For the CDR3, the DNA is TGTGCCACCGGGGGGGGTGCATACACAGATACGCAGTATTTT. Translation gives CATGGGAYTDTQYF. The chain joins TRBV2 to TRBJ2-3; 8 nucleotides align to TRBD2. CDR3 size: 14 residues. The junction had 8 bases not matched to a gene; V was cut back by 10 bases and J by 2 bases. The germline CDR1 and CDR2 sequences are SNHLY and FYNNEI.

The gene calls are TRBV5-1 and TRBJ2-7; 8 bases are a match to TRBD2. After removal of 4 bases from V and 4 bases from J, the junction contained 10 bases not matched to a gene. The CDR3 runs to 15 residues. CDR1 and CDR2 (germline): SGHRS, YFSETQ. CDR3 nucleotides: TGCGCCAGCAGCCCTGGCTCTAGCGGGCCTTACGAGCAGTACTTC. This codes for CASSPGSSGPYEQYF.

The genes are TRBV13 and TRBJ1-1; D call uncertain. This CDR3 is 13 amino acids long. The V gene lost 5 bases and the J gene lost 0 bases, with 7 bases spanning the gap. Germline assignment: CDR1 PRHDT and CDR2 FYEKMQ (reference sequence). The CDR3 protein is CASSPGLNTEAFF. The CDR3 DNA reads TGTGCCAGCAGCCCGGGATTGAACACTGAAGCTTTCTTT.

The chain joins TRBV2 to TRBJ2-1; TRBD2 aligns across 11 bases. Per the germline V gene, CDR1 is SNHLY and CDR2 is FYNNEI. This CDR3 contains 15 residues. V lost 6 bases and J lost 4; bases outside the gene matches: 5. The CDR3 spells CASRMTSGDYNEQFF. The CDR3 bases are TGTGCCAGCAGGATGACTAGCGGGGATTACAATGAGCAGTTCTTC.

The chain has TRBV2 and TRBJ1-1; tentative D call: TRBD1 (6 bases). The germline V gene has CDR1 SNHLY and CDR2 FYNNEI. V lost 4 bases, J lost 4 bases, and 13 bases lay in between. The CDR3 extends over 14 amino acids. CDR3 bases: TGTGCCAGCAGTGGGGTGGGGGCTCGCACTGAAGCTTTCTTT. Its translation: CASSGVGARTEAFF.

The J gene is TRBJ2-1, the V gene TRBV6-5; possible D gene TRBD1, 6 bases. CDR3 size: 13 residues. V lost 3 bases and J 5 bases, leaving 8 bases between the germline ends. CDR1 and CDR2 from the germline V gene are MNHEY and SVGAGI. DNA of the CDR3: TGTGCCAGCAGTTATGGGGACAACAATGAGCAGTTCTTC. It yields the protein CASSYGDNNEQFF.

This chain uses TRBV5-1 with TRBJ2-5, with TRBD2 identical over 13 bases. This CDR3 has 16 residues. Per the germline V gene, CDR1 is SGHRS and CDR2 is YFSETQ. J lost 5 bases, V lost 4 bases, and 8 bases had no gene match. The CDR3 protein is CASSPGTSGAGETQYF. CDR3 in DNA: TGCGCCAGCAGCCCCGGGACTAGCGGGGCGGGGGAGACCCAGTACTTC.

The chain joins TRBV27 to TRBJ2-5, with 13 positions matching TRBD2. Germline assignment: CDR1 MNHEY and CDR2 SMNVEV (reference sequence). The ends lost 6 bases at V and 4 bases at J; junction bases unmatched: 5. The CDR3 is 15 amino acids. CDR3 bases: TGTGCCAGCAGCCACGGGACTAGCGGGGCAGAGACCCAGTACTTC. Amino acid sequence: CASSHGTSGAETQYF.

The DNA of the CDR3 is TGCGCCAGCAGCTTGGCCTTCGCTAGCGGTAGCAATGAGCAGTTCTTC. Translation: CASSLAFASGSNEQFF. The genes are TRBV5-1 and TRBJ2-1; 7 bases line up with TRBD2. This CDR3 is 16 amino acids long. Germline CDR1 is SGHRS and CDR2 is YFSETQ. Trimming removed 0 bases from V and 6 bases from J; junction bases left unmatched: 9. The full variable domain, rest sourced from reference TRBV5-1 and TRBJ2-1, is KAGVTQTPRYLIKTRGQQVTLSCSPISGHRSVSWYQQTPGQGLQFLFEYFSETQRNKGNFPGRFSGRQFSNSRSEMNVSTLELGDSALYLCASSLAFASGSNEQFFGPGTRLTVL.

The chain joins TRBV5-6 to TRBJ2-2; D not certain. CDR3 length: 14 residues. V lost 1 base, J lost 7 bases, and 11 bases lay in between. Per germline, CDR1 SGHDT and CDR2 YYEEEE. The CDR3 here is CASSLMGGDGELFF. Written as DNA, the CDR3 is TGTGCCAGCAGCTTGATGGGTGGGGACGGGGAGCTGTTTTTT.

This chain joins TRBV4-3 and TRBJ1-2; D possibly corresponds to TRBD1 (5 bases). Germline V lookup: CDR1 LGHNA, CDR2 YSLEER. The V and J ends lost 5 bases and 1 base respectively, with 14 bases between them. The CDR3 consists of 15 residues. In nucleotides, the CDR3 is TGCGCCAGCAGCAAGGGGACCGTGGGTAACTATGGCTACACCTTC. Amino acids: CASSKGTVGNYGYTF.

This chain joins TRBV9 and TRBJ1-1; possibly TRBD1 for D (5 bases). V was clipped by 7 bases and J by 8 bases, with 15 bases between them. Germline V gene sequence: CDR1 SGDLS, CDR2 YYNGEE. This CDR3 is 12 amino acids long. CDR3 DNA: TGTGCCAGCGGGCGGGAGTACAGGGAAGCTTTCTTT. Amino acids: CASGREYREAFF. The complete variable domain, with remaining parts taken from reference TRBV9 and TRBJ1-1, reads DSGVTQTPKHLITATGQRVTLRCSPRSGDLSVYWYQQSLDQGLQFLIQYYNGEERAKGNILERFSAQQFPDLHSELNLSSLELGDSALYFCASGREYREAFFGQGTRLTVV.

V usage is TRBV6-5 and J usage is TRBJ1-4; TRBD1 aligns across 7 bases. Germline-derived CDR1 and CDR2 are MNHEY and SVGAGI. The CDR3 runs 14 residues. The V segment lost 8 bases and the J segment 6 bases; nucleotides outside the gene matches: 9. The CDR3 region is CASGATGTDEKLFF. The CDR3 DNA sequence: TGTGCCAGCGGGGCGACAGGGACGGATGAAAAACTGTTTTTT.

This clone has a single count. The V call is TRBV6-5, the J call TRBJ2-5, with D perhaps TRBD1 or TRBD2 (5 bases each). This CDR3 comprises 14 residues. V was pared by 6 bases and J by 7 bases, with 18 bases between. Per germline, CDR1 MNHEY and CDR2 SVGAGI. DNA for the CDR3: TGTGCCAGCAGCGCACCGGACCCGAGGGGGACCCAGTACTTC. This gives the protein CASSAPDPRGTQYF.

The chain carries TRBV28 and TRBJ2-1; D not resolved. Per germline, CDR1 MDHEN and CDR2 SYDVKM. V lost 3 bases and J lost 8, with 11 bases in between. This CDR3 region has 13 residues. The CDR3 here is CASSFYLTDEQFF. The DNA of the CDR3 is TGTGCCAGCAGTTTCTATCTAACCGATGAGCAGTTCTTC. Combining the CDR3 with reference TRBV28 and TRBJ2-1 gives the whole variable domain DVKVTQSSRYLVKRTGEKVFLECVQDMDHENMFWYRQDPGLGLRLIYFSYDVKMKEKGDIPEGYSVSREKKERFSLILESASTNQTSMYLCASSFYLTDEQFFGPGTRLTVL.

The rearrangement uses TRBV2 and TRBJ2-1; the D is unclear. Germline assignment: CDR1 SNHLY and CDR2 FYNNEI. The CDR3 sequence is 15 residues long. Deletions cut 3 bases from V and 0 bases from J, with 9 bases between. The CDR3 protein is CASSEDASSYNEQFF. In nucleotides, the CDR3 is TGTGCCAGCAGTGAGGACGCTAGCTCCTACAATGAGCAGTTCTTC.

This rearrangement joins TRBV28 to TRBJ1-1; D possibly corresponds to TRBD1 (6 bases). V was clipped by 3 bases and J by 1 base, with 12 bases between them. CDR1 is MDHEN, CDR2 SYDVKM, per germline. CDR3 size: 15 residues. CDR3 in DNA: TGTGCCAGCAGTTTTTCCAGGGGCAGGAACACTGAAGCTTTCTTT. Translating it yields CASSFSRGRNTEAFF.

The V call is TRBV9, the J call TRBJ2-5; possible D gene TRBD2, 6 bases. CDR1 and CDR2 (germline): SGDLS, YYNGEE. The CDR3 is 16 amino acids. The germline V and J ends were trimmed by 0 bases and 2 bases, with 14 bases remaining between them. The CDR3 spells CASSVAGLPVQETQYF. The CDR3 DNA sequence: TGTGCCAGCAGCGTAGCGGGACTGCCGGTGCAAGAGACCCAGTACTTC.

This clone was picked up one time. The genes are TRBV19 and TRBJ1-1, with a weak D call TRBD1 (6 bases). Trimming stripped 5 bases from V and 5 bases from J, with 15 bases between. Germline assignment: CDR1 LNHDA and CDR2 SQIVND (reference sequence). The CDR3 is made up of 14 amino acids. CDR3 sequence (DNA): TGTGCCAGTAGTGCGCGGGGGCTGGATACTGAAGCTTTCTTT. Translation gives CASSARGLDTEAFF.

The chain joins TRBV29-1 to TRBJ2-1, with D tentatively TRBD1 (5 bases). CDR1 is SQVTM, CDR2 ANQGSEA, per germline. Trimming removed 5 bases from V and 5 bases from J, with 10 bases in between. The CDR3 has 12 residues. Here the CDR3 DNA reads TGCAGCGTTCAAGGGGCCAACAATGAGCAGTTCTTC. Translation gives CSVQGANNEQFF.

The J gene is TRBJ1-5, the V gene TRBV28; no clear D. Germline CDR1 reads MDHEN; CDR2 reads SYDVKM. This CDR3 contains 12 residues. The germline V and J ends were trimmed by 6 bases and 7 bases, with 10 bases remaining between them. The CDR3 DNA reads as TGTGCCAGCAGCCCCCTCGGGCAGCCCCAGCATTTT. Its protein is CASSPLGQPQHF.

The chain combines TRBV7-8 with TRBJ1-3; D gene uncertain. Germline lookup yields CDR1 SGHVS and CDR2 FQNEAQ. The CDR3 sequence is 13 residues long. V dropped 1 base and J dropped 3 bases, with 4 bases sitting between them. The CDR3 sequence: CASSLVGGNTIYF. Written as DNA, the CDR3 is TGTGCCAGCAGCTTAGTAGGTGGAAACACCATATATTTT. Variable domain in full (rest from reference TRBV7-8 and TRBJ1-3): GAGVSQSPRYKVAKRGQDVALRCDPISGHVSLFWYQQALGQGPEFLTYFQNEAQLDKSGLPSDRFFAERPEGSVSTLKIQRTQQEDSAVYLCASSLVGGNTIYFGEGSWLTVV.